This TCR beta chain was documented in a study of blood T cell repertoires in COVID-19 (TCRdb year 2020). A note on the overall study: The collaborator samples originated in the United States, Italy and Spain and spanned the acute and convalescent phases of COVID-19. The material from the prospective study consisted of cDNA or gDNA derived from T cells, B-cell-depleted T cells, or PBMCs. The dataset comprised deeply sampled blood TCRbeta repertoires from subjects exposed to, actively infected with, or recovered from COVID-19. The repertoires were released in a freely available public database meant as a resource for research on the immune response to SARS-CoV-2. The samples were drawn from the first 160 participants of the ongoing ImmuneRACE study and from some 1,300 subjects provided by 6 global collaborators. Sample metadata almost always included a de-identified subject ID, COVID-19 status, age in years and sex. HLA class I and class II types, where available, came from metadata supplied by the sample provider rather than from assay-based typing.

TCRbeta CDR3 regions were amplified from genomic DNA using the immunoSEQ Assay, a bias-controlled multiplex PCR. In the paper's pipeline: The number of nucleated cells in each sample was estimated from the amplification of reference gene primers within the assay. Sequence reads were collapsed and filtered to measure the absolute abundance of every unique TCRbeta CDR3 rearrangement. For each sample, productive Simpson clonality was calculated as the square root of Simpson's diversity index over productive rearrangements. The table comes from immuneACCESS by way of TCRdb, which keeps in-frame sequences with V and J called. Part of the clones is missing from these tables; in studies checked, under half for an unresolved V gene and the rest for unknown reasons. Clone size and the V and J calls come from that table; the DNA yielded D and trimming. This sample is represented by around 57,000 clones; about 90% of them were singletons. About 9% of the sample lies in the top ten.

Collaborating institutions collected whole blood in K2EDTA tubes following their own protocols. For TCRbeta analysis, collaborator samples were shipped as frozen whole blood, as isolated PBMCs, or as DNA extracted from either sample type. Note on this clone: There is no known antigen for this receptor. There are no base qualities to consult, and no much larger clone falls within one base.

The research as a whole found: How much clinical and demographic metadata was included differed by source and by participant, and the metadata was provided uncurated.

The clonotype originates from a human donor with active COVID-19. The donor label of this sample is uncertain. The sequencing sample was made of peripheral blood.

CDR3 loop: CASSQDPSFGEQYF. The sequenced DNA is TGCGCCAGCAGCCAAGATCCTAGCTTCGGCGAGCAGTACTTC. The chain is encoded by TRBV4-3 joined to TRBJ2-7; the D region possibly corresponds to TRBD2 (5 bases align). The CDR3 covers 14 residues, taking in both the cysteine and the phenylalanine. Only the CDR3 part of the read is kept: 42 bases, read in frame from the first base. The germline V gene provides CDR1 LGHNA and CDR2 YSLEER. The junction shows trimming of 0 bases on V and 6 bases on J, plus 12 bases between the germline ends.